The present T cell receptor beta chain was sequenced within a study of blood T cell repertoires in COVID-19 (dated by TCRdb to the early 2020s). About the study as a whole: Samples from collaborators originated in the United States, Italy and Spain and spanned both the acute and convalescent phases of COVID-19. The prospective study material was composed of cDNA or gDNA derived from T cells, B-cell-depleted T cells, or PBMCs. The dataset comprised deeply sampled blood TCRbeta repertoires from subjects exposed to, actively infected with, or recovered from COVID-19. The repertoires were released in a freely available public database intended as a resource for research on the immune response to SARS-CoV-2. The samples were drawn from two sources: the first 160 participants of the ongoing ImmuneRACE study, and fewer than 1,500 subjects contributed by 6 global collaborators. A de-identified subject ID, COVID-19 status, age in years and sex were almost always included in the sample metadata. HLA class I and class II types, where available, came from metadata supplied by the sample provider rather than from assay-based typing.

What the authors observed across the whole study: How much clinical and demographic metadata was included differed by source and by participant, and the metadata was provided uncurated.

V drops 4 bases and J drops 2 bases, leaving 9 bases in between. Including the terminal cysteine and phenylalanine, the CDR3 comprises 13 residues. Just the 39-base CDR3 DNA is kept, in frame starting at base 1. Per the germline V gene (reference sequence), SGHNT is the CDR1 and YYREEE is the CDR2. A second Seattle source provided samples from volunteer blood donors who had recovered from COVID-19. Each collaborating institution followed its own protocols to collect whole blood in K2EDTA tubes. Collaborator samples were shipped for TCRbeta analysis as frozen whole blood, isolated PBMCs, or DNA extracted from either sample type. Details on this clone: Its antigen has not been determined. Base qualities are not provided; no much larger clone lies one nucleotide away.

TCRbeta CDR3 regions were amplified from genomic DNA by means of the immunoSEQ Assay, a bias-controlled multiplex PCR. Processing in the source paper ran as follows. The number of nucleated cells in each sample was estimated from the amplification of reference gene primers within the assay. To quantify the absolute abundance of each unique TCRbeta CDR3 rearrangement, sequence reads were collapsed and filtered. For each sample, productive Simpson clonality was calculated as the square root of Simpson's diversity index over productive rearrangements. In TCRdb, the immuneACCESS table is reduced to in-frame sequences with V and J assigned. These tables do not hold every clone; where another copy was compared, an unresolved V gene accounts for under half, and the others remain unexplained. From that table come the V and J calls and clone size; the DNA was used to work out D and trimming. The sample includes about 220,000 clones, with approximately 84% observed a single time. In total, the top ten clones hold over 3% of the sample.

This receptor was obtained from a woman aged 25 to 39 who had recovered from COVID-19. In this chain, TRBV5-4 is recombined with TRBJ1-2, with the D segment identity uncertain. Material for sequencing was peripheral blood. The CDR3 sequence is CASSPTQNYGYTF. DNA sequence: TGTGCCAGCAGCCCCACACAGAACTATGGCTACACCTTC.